This TCR beta chain was documented in a study of cytomegalovirus exposure and HLA in healthy donors. Across the whole study: Out of about 190 million T cells, an earlier analysis found over 90 million unique TCR beta sequences in total.

Trimming cost V 1 base and J 5 bases, with 13 bases left between them. Germline V lookup: CDR1 SGHNT, CDR2 YYREEE (reference sequence). The CDR3 has 14 amino acids. With 60 Vbeta and 13 Jbeta primers, the PCR was carried out. Assay used: immunoSEQ multiplex PCR; TCRdb lists only in-frame clones, some missing. The sample yields 130,000 or so clones, roughly 88% seen once. Study-level findings and limits: Relative to the approximately 680-donor mean, N-insertions were reportedly fewer in an Asian-associated ancestry cluster in a later analysis. For most TCR beta V segments, an earlier analysis put the productive rate at about 90% or about 30% of the time.

On this clone itself: The target antigen is unknown.

The rearrangement joins TRBV5-4 to TRBJ2-7; D gene ambiguous. Sequenced: PBMCs. This receptor was obtained from a woman between 18 and 30 years old in good health and CMV-seropositive. DNA of the CDR3: TGTGCCAGCAGCTTGTCCCTGCCGGTCGACGAGCAGTACTTC. It specifies CASSLSLPVDEQYF.